This T cell receptor (beta chain) was retrieved from a study of CD8 T cells in ankylosing spondylitis. V was trimmed by 4 bases and J by 2 bases, leaving 12 bases between them. This CDR3 region has 14 residues. In germline, CDR1 is MNHNS, CDR2 SASEGT. Comments on this clonotype: Antigen unknown.

In TCRdb, the 5' RACE reads were re-called with MiXCR into one record per CDR3 protein. The repertoire has hundreds of thousands of distinct CDR3 sequences, about 26% of them found once; the top ten carry less than 8.5%. Study-wide results and limits: Previously reported in reactive arthritis synovial fluid and blood were some of the motif variants.

This rearrangement joins TRBV6-1 to TRBJ2-7; TRBD2 might be the D (6 bases). The source of this sequence is a male donor with ankylosing spondylitis or in good health (not recorded which). The material sequenced was blood, either unsorted or a sorted T cell fraction (not recorded which). CDR3 in amino acids: CASSGPREAYEQYF. CDR3 sequence (DNA): TGTGCCAGCAGTGGGCCTAGGGAGGCCTACGAGCAGTACTTC.